This TCR beta chain is from a study of blood T cell repertoires in COVID-19. Germline V lookup: CDR1 SGHRS, CDR2 YFSETQ. V was cut by 5 bases and J by 4 bases, with 6 bases left in between. The CDR3 covers 11 residues. The protocol was immunoSEQ multiplex PCR, while the TCRdb copy is restricted to in-frame clones and leaves out a portion. The data hold 300,000 to 450,000 clones, with more than 75% observed a single time. The rearrangement joins TRBV5-1 to TRBJ1-1, with D hard to call. This TCR came from a young woman who had recovered from COVID-19. What was sequenced was PBMCs or T cells enriched from blood (not recorded which). The CDR3 loop is CASSHGTEAFF. The CDR3, as DNA: TGCGCCAGCAGTCACGGCACTGAAGCTTTCTTT.